These 24 T cell receptor beta chains were sequenced from one sample in a study of T cell changes during pregnancy in multiple sclerosis. Assay used: immunoSEQ multiplex PCR; TCRdb lists only in-frame clones, some missing. The sample lists some 35,000 clones; roughly nine tenths were seen once. The sequences come from CD4+ T cells from peripheral blood mononuclear cells, collected after pregnancy. The receptors were gathered from a female donor in good health, enrolled as a control in a pregnancy study.

This chain links TRBV6-5 with TRBJ2-7; TRBD2 matches at 10 bases. CDR3 length equals 15 residues. After removal of 6 bases from V and 0 bases from J, the junction contained 5 bases not matched to a gene. Germline values: CDR1 MNHEY, CDR2 SVGAGI. The CDR3 sequence is CASSQSSGSSYEQYF. The CDR3 DNA sequence: TGTGCCAGCAGCCAATCTAGCGGGAGCTCCTACGAGCAGTACTTC.

The J gene is TRBJ2-7, the V gene TRBV27; 12 bases map to TRBD1. Per the germline V gene, CDR1 is MNHEY and CDR2 is SMNVEV (reference sequence). V shed 5 bases, J shed 4 bases, and the junction held 3 bases outside the gene matches. The CDR3 length is 14 residues. The CDR3 sequence is CASSRDRGLYEQYF. The CDR3 DNA reads as TGTGCCAGCAGTAGGGACAGGGGGCTGTACGAGCAGTACTTC.

CDR3 coding DNA: TGTGCCAGCAGCCCGAGGTGGGTCGGGAGTGAGCAGTTCTTC. Its translation: CASSPRWVGSEQFF. The J gene is TRBJ2-1, the V gene TRBV7-8, with TRBD2 as a possible D gene (6 bases). V was cut by 5 bases and J by 9 bases, with 17 bases left in between. The CDR3 is made up of 14 amino acids. The germline V gene has CDR1 SGHVS and CDR2 FQNEAQ.

V gene TRBV6-5 combines with J gene TRBJ2-1; tentative D call: TRBD1 (6 bases). Deletions cut 4 bases from V and 2 bases from J, with 12 bases between. The CDR3 is 15 residues long. From germline, CDR1 is MNHEY and CDR2 SVGAGI. The CDR3 DNA is TGTGCCAGCAGTTCCGTGCCAGGGGCCTACAATGAGCAGTTCTTC. The encoded protein is CASSSVPGAYNEQFF.

The chain recombines TRBV5-1 with TRBJ2-2, with no clear D. Germline loops: CDR1 SGHRS, CDR2 YFSETQ. Trimming took 0 bases from V and 7 from J, leaving 13 bases between them. The CDR3 covers 15 residues. The CDR3 loop reads CASSLALSYLGELFF. The CDR3 nucleotides read TGCGCCAGCAGCTTGGCGCTTAGCTATCTCGGGGAGCTGTTTTTT.

The V and J genes are TRBV5-1 and TRBJ1-5, with D possibly being TRBD1 (5 bases). The ends were cut back, 5 bases at V and 2 bases at J, with 11 bases in the middle. This CDR3 comprises 14 residues. The V gene's germline CDR1 is SGHRS and CDR2 YFSETQ. Here the CDR3 reads CASSPDNGNQPQHF. CDR3 nucleotides: TGCGCCAGCAGTCCGGACAATGGCAATCAGCCCCAGCATTTT.

The gene calls are TRBV28 and TRBJ1-2, with 11 bases lining up with TRBD1. The J segment lost 4 bases and the V segment lost 5 bases, leaving 12 bases of the junction unmatched. Per the germline V gene, CDR1 is MDHEN and CDR2 is SYDVKM. CDR3 size: 17 residues. The CDR3 nucleotides are TGTGCCAGCAGTAGGGAGGACAGGGGGCGTCTCGGCTATGGCTACACCTTC. Protein: CASSREDRGRLGYGYTF.

This sequence joins TRBV7-2 and TRBJ2-1, with D maybe TRBD2 (5 bases). Germline assignment: CDR1 SGHTA and CDR2 FQGNSA. Trimming pared 6 bases from V and 0 bases from J, leaving 12 bases between. CDR3 length: 15 amino acids. The DNA of the CDR3 is TGTGCCAGCAGTAGGCGGGCCAGCTCCTACAATGAGCAGTTCTTC. This gives the protein CASSRRASSYNEQFF.

The J gene is TRBJ2-3, the V gene TRBV2, with D perhaps matching TRBD1 (6 bases). This CDR3 spans 16 amino acids. V dropped 8 bases and J dropped 4 bases, with 22 bases sitting between them. Looked up from germline, CDR1 is SNHLY and CDR2 is FYNNEI. This chain's CDR3 is CASCWGLPPSSDTQYF. CDR3 bases: TGTGCCAGCTGTTGGGGGCTACCACCTAGCTCAGATACGCAGTATTTT.

Here the CDR3 reads CASSMRGQLIYEQYF. DNA of the CDR3: TGTGCCAGTAGTATGAGGGGACAGCTAATCTACGAGCAGTACTTC. The chain couples TRBV19 to TRBJ2-7; 7 bases align to TRBD1. V trimming: 3 bases; J trimming: 3 bases; junction bases outside the gene matches: 8. CDR3 length equals 15 residues. The germline CDR1 and CDR2 sequences are LNHDA and SQIVND (reference sequence).

This clone was counted only a few times. The chain combines TRBV11-2 with TRBJ2-7; weak D call: TRBD1 (5 bases). The CDR3 sequence is 12 residues long. The germline V gene has CDR1 SGHAT and CDR2 FQNNGV. The V end lost 3 bases, the J end lost 4 bases, and 7 bases lay between the germline ends. In DNA, the CDR3 is TGTGCCAGCAGCTTCAGGGTTTACGAGCAGTACTTC. Its translation is CASSFRVYEQYF. Filled out from reference TRBV11-2 and TRBJ2-7, the complete variable domain reads EAGVAQSPRYKIIEKRQSVAFWCNPISGHATLYWYQQILGQGPKLLIQFQNNGVVDDSQLPKDRFSAERLKGVDSTLKIQPAKLEDSAVYLCASSFRVYEQYFGPGTRLTVT.

This chain uses TRBV28 with TRBJ2-5; the match to TRBD1 covers 8 bases. Germline V lookup: CDR1 MDHEN, CDR2 SYDVKM. The CDR3 is 19 amino acids. With V trimmed by 6 bases and J by 1 base, 19 bases remained unmatched. DNA of the CDR3: TGTGCCAGCAGCAGACACGCCGGGACAGGCCAAGCGTTCCAAGAGACCCAGTACTTC. This encodes CASSRHAGTGQAFQETQYF.

The chain recombines TRBV19 with TRBJ2-7, with D uncertain. V shed 5 bases and J shed 6 bases, with 14 bases lying between them. The CDR3 sequence is 13 residues long. The germline CDR1 and CDR2 sequences are LNHDA and SQIVND (reference sequence). The CDR3 DNA reads TGTGCCAGTAGTGTAGGTCAGCAGGTCGAGCAGTACTTC. Translating it yields CASSVGQQVEQYF.

This chain links TRBV29-1 with TRBJ2-1; 8 bases are a match to TRBD2. Germline-derived CDR1 and CDR2 are SQVTM and ANQGSEA. V shed 4 bases, J shed 9 bases, and the junction held 8 bases outside the gene matches. The CDR3 runs 13 residues. The CDR3 loop is CSVVVGLEAEQFF. Written as DNA, the CDR3 is TGCAGCGTTGTGGTGGGACTAGAGGCTGAGCAGTTCTTC.

The gene calls are TRBV6-1 and TRBJ2-3; D possibly corresponds to TRBD1 (6 bases). This CDR3 contains 15 residues. With 5 bases removed from V and 2 bases from J, the gap between germline ends came to 14 bases. Per germline, CDR1 MNHNS and CDR2 SASEGT. The CDR3 sequence: CASSSTGTVTDTQYF. The CDR3 nucleotides read TGTGCCAGCAGTTCTACAGGGACCGTCACAGATACGCAGTATTTT.

V is TRBV6-6 and J is TRBJ2-7; 9 bases align to TRBD2. CDR1 MNHNY and CDR2 SVGAGI come from the germline V gene (reference sequence). The CDR3 length is 14 residues. Trimming cost V 6 bases and J 2 bases; bases outside gene matches: 5. CDR3 in amino acids: CASRRTSDAYEQYF. CDR3 bases: TGTGCCAGCAGAAGGACTAGCGATGCCTACGAGCAGTACTTC.

This rearrangement joins TRBV6-5 to TRBJ1-2; unclear D gene. V shed 7 bases and J shed 8 bases, with 20 bases lying between them. This CDR3 contains 14 residues. Germline CDR1 and CDR2: MNHEY and SVGAGI. CDR3 sequence: CASIRDARGHGYTF. The CDR3 coding sequence is TGTGCCAGCATCAGAGACGCACGCGGGCACGGCTACACCTTC.

The rearrangement joins TRBV5-4 to TRBJ1-4; TRBD1 is a possible D gene (6 bases). The V gene's germline CDR1 is SGHNT and CDR2 YYREEE (reference sequence). CDR3 size: 15 residues. The ends were cut back, 0 bases at V and 4 bases at J, with 10 bases in the middle. The DNA of the CDR3 is TGTGCCAGCAGCTTGGAGGGGGTGAATAATGAAAAACTGTTTTTT. Encoded protein: CASSLEGVNNEKLFF.

CDR3 nucleotide sequence: TGTGCCAGCAGCCCACCCGGGACAGGGGGAGGCTACACCTTC. Residues: CASSPPGTGGGYTF. This rearrangement joins TRBV7-2 to TRBJ1-2; 11 nucleotides match TRBD1. The CDR3 has 14 residues. Germline CDR1 and CDR2: SGHTA and FQGNSA. J was trimmed by 8 bases and V by 5 bases; bases with no gene match: 7.

V gene TRBV10-1 combines with J gene TRBJ1-1; 8 bases are a match to TRBD1. Germline V gene data show CDR1 as WNHNN and CDR2 as SYGVQD (reference sequence). J lost 5 bases, V lost 5 bases, and 7 bases had no gene match. The CDR3 covers 14 residues. The CDR3 spells CASSLDRARTEAFF. The DNA for the CDR3 is TGCGCCAGCAGTCTGGACAGGGCGAGGACTGAAGCTTTCTTT.

This sequence joins TRBV7-9 and TRBJ1-2; 7 positions match TRBD1. V gave up 1 base and J gave up 4 bases; unmatched junction bases: 6. The length of the CDR3 is 15 residues. Germline CDR1 is SEHNR and CDR2 is FQNEAQ (reference sequence). Here the CDR3 reads CASSLGQGEFYGYTF. In DNA, the CDR3 is TGTGCCAGCAGCTTAGGTCAGGGGGAATTCTATGGCTACACCTTC. Using reference TRBV7-9 and TRBJ1-2 for the parts outside the CDR3, the full variable domain is DTGVSQNPRHKITKRGQNVTFRCDPISEHNRLYWYRQTLGQGPEFLTYFQNEAQLEKSRLLSDRFSAERPKGSFSTLEIQRTEQGDSAMYLCASSLGQGEFYGYTFGSGTRLTVV.

V usage is TRBV6-5 and J usage is TRBJ2-1; D unclear. The CDR3 consists of 15 residues. V lost 2 bases to trimming and J lost 7 bases, with 15 bases between them. Looked up from germline, CDR1 is MNHEY and CDR2 is SVGAGI. CDR3 sequence: CASSYRQTMVNEQFF. CDR3 coding DNA: TGTGCCAGCAGTTACCGGCAGACAATGGTGAATGAGCAGTTCTTC.

The chain links TRBV6-5 to TRBJ2-7; 10 nucleotides align to TRBD2. J lost 2 bases, V lost 7 bases, and 8 bases had no gene match. Germline V gene data show CDR1 as MNHEY and CDR2 as SVGAGI. The CDR3 is 15 amino acids. CDR3 in DNA: TGTGCCAGCACCCCCCGGACTAGCGGCCCCTACGAGCAGTACTTC. It codes for CASTPRTSGPYEQYF.

J is TRBJ2-5 and V is TRBV7-2; a weak D match, TRBD2 (6 bases). V was clipped by 5 bases and J by 5 bases, with 12 bases between them. CDR3 size: 13 residues. The germline V gene has CDR1 SGHTA and CDR2 FQGNSA. The CDR3 DNA reads as TGTGCCAGCAGCCTCTCTAGCGCGGAGACCCAGTACTTC. Translated, it gives CASSLSSAETQYF. The variable domain in full, completed from reference TRBV7-2 and TRBJ2-5, reads GAGVSQSPSNKVTEKGKDVELRCDPISGHTALYWYRQSLGQGLEFLIYFQGNSAPDKSGLPSDRFSAERTGGSVSTLTIQRTQQEDSAVYLCASSLSSAETQYFGPGTRLLVL.